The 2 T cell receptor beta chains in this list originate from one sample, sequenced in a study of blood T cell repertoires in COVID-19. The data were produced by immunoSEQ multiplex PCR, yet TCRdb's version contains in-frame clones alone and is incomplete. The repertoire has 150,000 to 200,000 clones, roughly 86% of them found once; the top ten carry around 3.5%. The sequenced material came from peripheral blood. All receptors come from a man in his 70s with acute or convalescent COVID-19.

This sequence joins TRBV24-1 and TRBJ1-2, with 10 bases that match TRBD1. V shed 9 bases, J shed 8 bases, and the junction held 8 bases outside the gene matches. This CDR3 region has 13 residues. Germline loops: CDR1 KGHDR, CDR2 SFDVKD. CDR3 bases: TGTGCCACCCGCGACAGGGGGCTTAGCGGCTACACCTTC. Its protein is CATRDRGLSGYTF.

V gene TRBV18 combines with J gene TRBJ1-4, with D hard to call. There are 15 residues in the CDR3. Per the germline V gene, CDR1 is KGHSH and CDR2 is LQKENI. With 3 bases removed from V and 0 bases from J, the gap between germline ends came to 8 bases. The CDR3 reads CASSPAGATNEKLFF. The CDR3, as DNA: TGTGCCAGCTCACCGGCTGGTGCAACTAATGAAAAACTGTTTTTT.